This passage covers 21 T cell receptor beta chains from one sample sequenced in a study of blood T cells in healthy people across ages. Sample-barcoded 5' priming and a J-beta primer mix drove a second PCR of 7 to 11 cycles. TCRdb re-called the 5' RACE reads with MiXCR, one entry per CDR3 protein. The sample consists of approximately 820,000 distinct CDR3 sequences, around 43% of them appearing once. Sequencing was performed on blood. These receptors came from a man in his 60s in good health.

This clonotype has a handful of counts. The chain uses TRBV14 and TRBJ1-2, with TRBD1 matching over 9 bases. Germline V gene data show CDR1 as SGHDN and CDR2 as FVKESK. The CDR3 loop spans 15 amino acids. The ends lost 1 base at V and 7 bases at J; junction bases unmatched: 7. The CDR3: CASSQAGTGLSGYTF. The CDR3 nucleotides read TGTGCCAGCAGCCAAGCTGGGACAGGGTTAAGTGGCTACACCTTC.

In this sample, this clonotype turned up a few times. This rearrangement joins TRBV30 to TRBJ2-6; a possible D gene is TRBD1 (5 bases). CDR3 length: 14 amino acids. The germline CDR1 and CDR2 sequences are GTSNPN and SVGIG (reference sequence). The ends were cut back, 7 bases at V and 0 bases at J, with 10 bases in the middle. The CDR3 bases are TGTGCCTCAGATACAGGCTCTGGGGCCAACGTCCTGACTTTC. The encoded protein is CASDTGSGANVLTF.

This clonotype was detected only once. The rearrangement joins TRBV5-5 to TRBJ2-5; D might be TRBD1 or TRBD2, each matching 5 bases. CDR3 length: 16 amino acids. The germline V gene encodes CDR1 SGHKS and CDR2 YYEKEE (reference sequence). Trimming removed 2 bases at V and 11 bases at J, with 25 bases between. The CDR3 is CASSLFTGLGLGEQYF. The CDR3 DNA reads as TGTGCCAGCAGCTTATTCACAGGACTGGGTTTGGGGGAGCAGTACTTC.

This rearrangement joins TRBV20-1 to TRBJ2-5; TRBD2 matches at 9 bases. The length of the CDR3 is 13 residues. With V trimmed by 7 bases and J by 3 bases, 6 bases remained unmatched. The germline V gene has CDR1 DFQATT and CDR2 SNEGSKA (reference sequence). The CDR3 DNA is TGCAGTGTTTTAGCGGGGGCTAAAGAGACCCAGTACTTC. This sequence encodes CSVLAGAKETQYF.

The chain joins TRBV24-1 to TRBJ2-1; TRBD1 matches 7 bases. This CDR3 region has 15 residues. The germline gives CDR1 KGHDR, CDR2 SFDVKD. Trimming removed 4 bases from V and 6 bases from J; junction bases left unmatched: 8. The CDR3 sequence: CATSESFTGANEQFF. The CDR3 DNA reads as TGTGCCACCAGTGAGAGTTTCACAGGGGCCAATGAGCAGTTCTTC.

This clonotype was seen at least ten times. V and J are TRBV5-6 and TRBJ2-7; 8 bases match TRBD1. In germline, CDR1 is SGHDT, CDR2 YYEEEE. This CDR3 has 15 amino acids. Trimming took 0 bases from V and 5 from J; bases not matched to a gene: 7. DNA of the CDR3: TGTGCCAGCAGCTTGGGTCTTGACAGGGGCCACGAGCAGTACTTC. It is translated as CASSLGLDRGHEQYF.

The chain carries TRBV11-2 and TRBJ2-7; D is perhaps TRBD1 (5 bases). The tail of the sequence fits TRBJ2-5 better, so the J call may be wrong. This CDR3 contains 15 residues. In germline, CDR1 is SGHAT, CDR2 FQNNGV. The CDR3 loop is CASSLTSKTAETQYF. The DNA for the CDR3 is TGTGCCAGCAGTTTAACTTCAAAGACAGCCGAGACCCAGTACTTC.

This chain joins TRBV20-1 and TRBJ1-4; 10 bases are shared with TRBD1. CDR3 size: 15 residues. Unmatched junction bases numbered 8, after V lost 5 bases and J lost 5 bases. Germline values: CDR1 DFQATT, CDR2 SNEGSKA (reference sequence). The CDR3 region is CSASGTGADNEKLFF. CDR3 DNA: TGCAGTGCTTCCGGGACAGGGGCCGACAATGAAAAACTGTTTTTT.

The V and J genes are TRBV10-3 and TRBJ2-7; 9 positions match TRBD2. Trimming at V came to 7 bases and at J to 0 bases, leaving 7 bases not matched to a gene. CDR1 is ENHRY and CDR2 is SYGVKD in the germline V gene. This CDR3 is built from 15 residues. The CDR3 DNA reads TGTGCCATCACCCCGGATAGCGGGGGCTCCTACGAGCAGTACTTC. As protein: CAITPDSGGSYEQYF.

The genes are TRBV20-1 and TRBJ1-2, with D hard to call. In germline, CDR1 is DFQATT, CDR2 SNEGSKA (reference sequence). This CDR3 is built from 15 residues. V was cut by 1 base and J by 8 bases, with 20 bases left in between. CDR3 residues: CSARANGDGAYGYTF. DNA of the CDR3: TGCAGTGCTAGAGCAAATGGAGACGGAGCATACGGCTACACCTTC.

This clonotype was detected a few times. The rearrangement links TRBV11-1 to TRBJ1-4; 8 nucleotides line up with TRBD1. The CDR3 has 16 amino acids. The germline V gene encodes CDR1 SGHAT and CDR2 FQDESV (reference sequence). V lost 4 bases and J lost 0; bases outside the gene matches: 4. CDR3 loop: CASSSTGAATNEKLFF. CDR3 coding DNA: TGTGCCAGCAGCTCGACAGGGGCAGCAACTAATGAAAAACTGTTTTTT.

This clonotype has more than one count but fewer than ten. The V call is TRBV2, the J call TRBJ1-2; TRBD1 is a possible D gene (5 bases). Germline V CDR1 and CDR2: SNHLY, FYNNEI. Trimming shortened V by 8 bases and J by 6 bases, and 16 bases separated the two germline ends. The CDR3 has 13 amino acids. CDR3 coding DNA: TGTGCCAGCGGAGACGACAGCAGGAATGGCTACACCTTC. Its translation is CASGDDSRNGYTF.

This chain connects TRBV24-1 to TRBJ2-1, with D possibly matching TRBD1 (6 bases). The CDR3 extends over 13 amino acids. Per the germline V gene, CDR1 is KGHDR and CDR2 is SFDVKD. Trimming removed 9 bases from V and 5 bases from J, with 13 bases in between. CDR3 bases: TGTGCCACCGCCGGGACACACGACAATGAGCAGTTCTTC. Translated, it gives CATAGTHDNEQFF.

The rearrangement links TRBV3-1 to TRBJ2-4; D possibly corresponds to TRBD2 (5 bases). Germline lookup yields CDR1 LGHDT and CDR2 YNNKEL (reference sequence). Trimming shortened V by 4 bases and J by 11 bases, and 12 bases separated the two germline ends. This CDR3 has 12 amino acids. CDR3: CASSRTGDFQYF. CDR3 coding DNA: TGTGCCAGCAGCCGGACTGGGGATTTTCAGTACTTC.

For this clonotype: A much larger clonotype is one base distant, so this may be a read error. CDR3 nucleotide sequence: TGTGCCAGCACGATCTCAAAGGGCGAGCAGTACTTC. This translates into CASTISKGEQYF. This chain connects TRBV6-2 or TRBV6-3 to TRBJ2-7; D uncertain. V dropped 7 bases and J dropped 6 bases, with 13 bases sitting between them. The germline CDR1 and CDR2 sequences are MNHEY and SVGEGT. The CDR3 runs to 12 residues.

The genes are TRBV4-1 and TRBJ2-7; TRBD1 aligns across 7 bases. The length of the CDR3 is 17 residues. Germline V CDR1 and CDR2: MGHRA, YSYEKL. V lost 0 bases to trimming and J lost 0 bases; unmatched junction nucleotides: 8. This chain's CDR3 is CASSQEGVQGISYEQYF. The CDR3 coding sequence is TGCGCCAGCAGCCAAGAAGGAGTACAGGGGATCTCCTACGAGCAGTACTTC.

The table lists this clonotype with a few counts. The chain links TRBV5-1 to TRBJ2-1; the match to TRBD2 covers 10 bases. V shed 4 bases, J shed 9 bases, and the junction held 13 bases outside the gene matches. This CDR3 has 16 residues. Per the germline V gene, CDR1 is SGHRS and CDR2 is YFSETQ. As DNA, the CDR3 is TGCGCCAGCAGCAAGGATGAGCGGGGGGGCTTTTCTGAGCAGTTCTTC. The encoded protein is CASSKDERGGFSEQFF.

The chain is built from TRBV4-3 and TRBJ1-6, with D hard to call. Between the trimmed V and J ends, which lost 6 bases and 7 bases, there was a span of 22 bases. This CDR3 region has 17 residues. The germline gives CDR1 LGHNA, CDR2 YSLEER. CDR3 nucleotide sequence: TGCGCCAGCAGGCTGGCGTGGCGGGATGCGGGCAATTCACCCCTCCACTTT. Translating it yields CASRLAWRDAGNSPLHF.

The chain uses TRBV20-1 and TRBJ1-6; D perhaps matches TRBD1 (5 bases). Per the germline V gene, CDR1 is DFQATT and CDR2 is SNEGSKA (reference sequence). This CDR3 region has 15 residues. V lost 6 bases and J 6 bases, leaving 18 bases between the germline ends. CDR3 sequence: CSARRDLGPNSPLHF. CDR3 bases: TGCAGTGCGCGCCGGGACCTCGGACCTAATTCACCCCTCCACTTT.

The chain employs TRBV12-3 or TRBV12-4 and TRBJ1-1; D remains ambiguous. The CDR3 extends over 14 amino acids. Trimming removed 5 bases from V and 1 base from J, with 11 bases in between. The CDR3, as DNA: TGTGCCAGCAGTCCCCGGACCCAGAACACTGAAGCTTTCTTT. Protein sequence: CASSPRTQNTEAFF.

This chain uses TRBV5-8 with TRBJ1-2; no reliable D call. CDR1 SGHTS and CDR2 YDEGEE come from the germline V gene. The length of the CDR3 is 16 residues. V lost 2 bases to trimming and J lost 0 bases, with 14 bases between them. Written as DNA, the CDR3 is TGTGCCAGCAGCTTCGTTGGGTCCACCTCTAACTATGGCTACACCTTC. Translation: CASSFVGSTSNYGYTF.